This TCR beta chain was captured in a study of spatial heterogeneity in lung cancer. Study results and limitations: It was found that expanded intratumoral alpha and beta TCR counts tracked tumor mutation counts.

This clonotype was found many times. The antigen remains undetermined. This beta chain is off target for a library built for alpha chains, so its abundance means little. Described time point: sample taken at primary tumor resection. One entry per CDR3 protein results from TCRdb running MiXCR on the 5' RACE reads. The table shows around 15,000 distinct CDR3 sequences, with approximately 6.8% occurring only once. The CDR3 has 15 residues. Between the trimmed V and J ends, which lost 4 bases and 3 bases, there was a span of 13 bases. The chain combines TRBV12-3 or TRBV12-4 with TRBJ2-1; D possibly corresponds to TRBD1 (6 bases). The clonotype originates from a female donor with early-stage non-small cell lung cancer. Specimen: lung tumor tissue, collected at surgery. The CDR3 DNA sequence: TGTGCCAGCAGTTCGACAGGAGCTGTCTACAATGAGCAGTTCTTC. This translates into CASSSTGAVYNEQFF.